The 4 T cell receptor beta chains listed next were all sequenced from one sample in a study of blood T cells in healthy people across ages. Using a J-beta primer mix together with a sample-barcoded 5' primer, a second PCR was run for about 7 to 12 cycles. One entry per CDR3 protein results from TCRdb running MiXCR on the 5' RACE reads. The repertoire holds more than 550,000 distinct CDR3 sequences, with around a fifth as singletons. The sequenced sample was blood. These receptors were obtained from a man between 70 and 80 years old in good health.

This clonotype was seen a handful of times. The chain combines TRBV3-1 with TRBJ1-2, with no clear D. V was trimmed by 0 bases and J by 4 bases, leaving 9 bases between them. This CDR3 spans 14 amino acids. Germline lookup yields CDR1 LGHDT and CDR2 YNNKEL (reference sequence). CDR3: CASSQEAGFYGYTF. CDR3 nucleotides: TGTGCCAGCAGCCAAGAAGCAGGCTTCTATGGCTACACCTTC.

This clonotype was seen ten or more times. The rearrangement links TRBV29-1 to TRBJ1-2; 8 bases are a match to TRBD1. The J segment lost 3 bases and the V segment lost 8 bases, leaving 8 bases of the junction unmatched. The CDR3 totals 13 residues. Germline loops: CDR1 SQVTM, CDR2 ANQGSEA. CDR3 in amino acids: CSFGQGVDYGYTF. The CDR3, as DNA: TGCAGCTTTGGACAGGGAGTGGACTATGGCTACACCTTC.

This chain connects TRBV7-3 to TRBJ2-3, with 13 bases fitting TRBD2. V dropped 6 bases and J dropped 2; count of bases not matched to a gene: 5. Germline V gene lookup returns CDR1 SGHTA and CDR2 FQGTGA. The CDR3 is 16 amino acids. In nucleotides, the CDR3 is TGTGCCAGCAGAGCGGGACTAGCGGGATTCACAGATACGCAGTATTTT. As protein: CASRAGLAGFTDTQYF.

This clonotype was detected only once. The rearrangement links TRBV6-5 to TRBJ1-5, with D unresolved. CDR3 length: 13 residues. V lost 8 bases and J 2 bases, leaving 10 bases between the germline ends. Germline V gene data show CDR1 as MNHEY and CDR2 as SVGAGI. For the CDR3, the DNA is TGTGCCAGCGGCCGTGGGGGCAATCAGCCCCAGCATTTT. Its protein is CASGRGGNQPQHF.